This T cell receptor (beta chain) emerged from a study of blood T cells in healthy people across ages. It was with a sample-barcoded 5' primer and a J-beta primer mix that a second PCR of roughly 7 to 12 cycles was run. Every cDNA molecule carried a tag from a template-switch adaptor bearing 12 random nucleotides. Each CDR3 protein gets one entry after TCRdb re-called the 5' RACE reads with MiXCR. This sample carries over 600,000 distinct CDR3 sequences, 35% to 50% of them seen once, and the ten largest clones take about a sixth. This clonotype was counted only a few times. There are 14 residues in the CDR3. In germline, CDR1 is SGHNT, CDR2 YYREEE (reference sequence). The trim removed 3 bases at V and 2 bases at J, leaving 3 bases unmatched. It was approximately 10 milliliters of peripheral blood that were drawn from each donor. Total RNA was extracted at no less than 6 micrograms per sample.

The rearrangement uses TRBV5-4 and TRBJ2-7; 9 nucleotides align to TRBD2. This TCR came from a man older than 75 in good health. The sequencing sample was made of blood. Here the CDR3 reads CASSSSGRPYEQYF. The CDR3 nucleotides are TGTGCCAGCAGCTCCAGCGGGAGGCCCTACGAGCAGTACTTC.